The clone carrying this T cell receptor (beta chain) was counted a few times. The antigen remains undetermined. These data are taken from a study of naive and memory T cell subsets. Findings of the study overall: Especially in CD8 cells, naive repertoires contained a few larger clonotypes, possibly CD45RA-re-expressing memory cells. Diversity fell and Gini index rose from naive through CM, EM, EMRA.

From the second PCR step, alpha and beta chains were amplified apart. Two oligonucleotides, mixed equimolar, formed the beta constant-region primer covering TRBC1 and TRBC2. Four rounds of PCR amplified the ligated cDNA using nested alpha and beta constant-region primers plus SP2. MiXCR, run by TCRdb on the UMI-ligation and nested PCR reads, gives a single entry per CDR3 protein. The top ten clones hold 0.095% to 0.12% of a sample with around 140,000 distinct CDR3 sequences, about 23% of them seen once. The TCR comes from a human donor in good health. Sequencing used naive CD4+ T cells from blood.

The CDR3: CASTKHSTDTQYF. DNA of the CDR3: TGCGCCAGCACCAAGCATAGCACAGATACGCAGTATTTT. V is TRBV5-1 and J is TRBJ2-3, with D unclear. CDR1 SGHRS and CDR2 YFSETQ come from the germline V gene. Trimming took off 6 bases at V and 0 bases at J, with 8 bases between the two ends. The CDR3 is made up of 13 amino acids.